A single sample gave rise to the 10 T cell receptor beta chains below, sequenced in a study of cytomegalovirus exposure and HLA in healthy donors. 13 Jbeta primers and 60 Vbeta primers were used for the PCR. Sequencing used immunoSEQ multiplex PCR; TCRdb keeps in-frame clones, though not all of them. The table records about 170,000 clones, around 80% of them present only once. The sample consisted of PBMCs. The receptors were gathered from a girl under 18 in good health and CMV-seropositive.

The rearrangement links TRBV30 to TRBJ1-1, with TRBD1 matching over 8 bases. V shed 8 bases and J 6 bases; nucleotides not matched to a gene: 5. The length of the CDR3 is 11 residues. Germline CDR1 is GTSNPN and CDR2 is SVGIG (reference sequence). CDR3 in DNA: TGTGCCCTGGACAGGGCTTCTGAAGCTTTCTTT. Amino acids: CALDRASEAFF.

V usage is TRBV7-2 and J usage is TRBJ1-5, with D possibly matching TRBD1 (6 bases). In germline, CDR1 is SGHTA, CDR2 FQGNSA. The CDR3 has 13 residues. V dropped 6 bases and J dropped 4 bases, with 10 bases sitting between them. CDR3 loop: CASSTQGNQPQHF. CDR3 DNA sequence: TGTGCCAGCAGTACACAGGGTAATCAGCCCCAGCATTTT.

On this clone: One end of the junction is discordant with germline, which a read error may explain. The chain links TRBV11-2 to TRBJ2-7; 11 nucleotides match TRBD2. Germline CDR1 reads SGHAT; CDR2 reads FQNNGV. The CDR3 length is 15 residues. Written as DNA, the CDR3 is TGTGCCAGCAGCTTAGAACTAGCGGGGGTTACGAGCGAGGACTTC. Translating gives CASSLELAGVTSEDF.

The chain carries TRBV7-9 and TRBJ2-7; D is possibly TRBD2 (6 bases). Germline-derived CDR1 and CDR2 are SEHNR and FQNEAQ (reference sequence). Trimming took 2 bases from V and 0 from J, leaving 11 bases between them. The CDR3 runs 15 residues. Here the CDR3 reads CASSLREASSYEQYF. CDR3 in DNA: TGTGCCAGCAGCTTAAGGGAGGCGAGCTCCTACGAGCAGTACTTC. The full variable domain, completed using reference TRBV7-9 and TRBJ2-7, is DTGVSQNPRHKITKRGQNVTFRCDPISEHNRLYWYRQTLGQGPEFLTYFQNEAQLEKSRLLSDRFSAERPKGSFSTLEIQRTEQGDSAMYLCASSLREASSYEQYFGPGTRLTVT.

The gene calls are TRBV10-3 and TRBJ2-5; a possible D gene is TRBD2 (5 bases). Germline V CDR1 and CDR2: ENHRY, SYGVKD. The germline V and J ends were trimmed by 3 bases and 3 bases, with 20 bases remaining between them. This CDR3 is 17 amino acids long. The CDR3 nucleotides are TGTGCCATCAGTGATACGTTCGGGCTAGCAACCGAAGAGACCCAGTACTTC. Encoded protein: CAISDTFGLATEETQYF.

The rearrangement links TRBV25-1 to TRBJ2-1, with D tentatively TRBD2 (5 bases). V was cut by 3 bases and J by 0 bases, with 12 bases left in between. The V gene's germline CDR1 is MGHDK and CDR2 SYGVNS. This CDR3 has 16 residues. As DNA, the CDR3 is TGTGCCAGCAGTGATCAGGACTTCAGCTCCTACAATGAGCAGTTCTTC. This codes for CASSDQDFSSYNEQFF.

The V and J genes are TRBV9 and TRBJ1-4; D not certain. V dropped 3 bases and J dropped 7 bases, with 16 bases sitting between them. Germline-derived CDR1 and CDR2 are SGDLS and YYNGEE. This CDR3 is built from 15 residues. This CDR3 is CASSALGGRGEKLFF. Written as DNA, the CDR3 is TGTGCCAGCAGCGCCCTTGGAGGGCGCGGTGAAAAACTGTTTTTT.

V usage is TRBV5-5 and J usage is TRBJ2-7; 9 bases align to TRBD1. Germline assignment: CDR1 SGHKS and CDR2 YYEKEE (reference sequence). This CDR3 region has 16 residues. Germline trimming cut 0 bases from V and 4 bases from J; bases unmatched to any gene: 8. In DNA form, the CDR3 reads TGTGCCAGCAGCTTGGCCTTACAGGGGGCGACTTACGAGCAGTACTTC. Encoded protein: CASSLALQGATYEQYF.

CDR3 residues: CASSKLGELFF. The CDR3 bases are TGTGCCAGTAGTAAACTCGGGGAGCTGTTTTTT. The chain joins TRBV19 to TRBJ2-2, with D unclear. With 4 bases removed from V and 7 bases from J, the gap between germline ends came to 4 bases. The CDR3 length is 11 residues. Germline V gene sequence: CDR1 LNHDA, CDR2 SQIVND (reference sequence).

The chain employs TRBV4-1 and TRBJ1-2, with TRBD1 matching 7 bases. Trimming cost V 1 base and J 2 bases; bases outside gene matches: 19. The germline CDR1 and CDR2 sequences are MGHRA and YSYEKL. There are 20 residues in the CDR3. This chain's CDR3 is CASSQVFRRGAGGSNYGYTF. CDR3 sequence (DNA): TGCGCCAGCAGCCAAGTATTCCGACGAGGGGCAGGGGGGTCGAACTATGGCTACACCTTC.